Each of the 10 T cell receptor beta chains below was sequenced from the same sample in a study of beta chain features in type 1 diabetes listed by TCRdb under 2018. Libraries were constructed by the immunoSEQ multiplex PCR assay. The entire amount of isolated RNA was reverse transcribed using the High Capacity cDNA Reverse Transcription Kit, so the sequenced TCRB transcripts were expressed ones. The clones in this table, taken by TCRdb from immuneACCESS, are in-frame only. Not every clone is retained; where verified, under half of the shortfall comes from an unresolved V gene, and the cause of the rest is unknown. This sample lists 30,000 to 40,000 clones; about 65% were detected once. The ten largest clones capture around 2% of the sample. Sequenced material: Tregs from blood. The intended sense of this specimen's cell subset or site label: regulatory CD4+ T cells. These receptors were collected from a woman aged 30 to 39 in good health.

This sequence joins TRBV18 and TRBJ2-1; no clear D gene. This CDR3 has 12 amino acids. The V end was cut by 4 bases, the J end by 4 bases, with 5 bases between. Germline V gene sequence: CDR1 KGHSH, CDR2 LQKENI. The DNA for the CDR3 is TGTGCCAGCTCACTTTCGTACAATGAGCAGTTCTTC. Translated, it gives CASSLSYNEQFF.

This chain joins TRBV4-2 and TRBJ1-2, with a weak D call TRBD1 (6 bases). V was shortened by 0 bases and J by 7 bases, with 15 bases between the two germline ends. The CDR3 is 15 residues long. Germline CDR1 and CDR2: LGHNA and YNFKEQ. CDR3 residues: CASSQEWVRGSGYTF. In nucleotides, the CDR3 is TGTGCCAGCAGCCAAGAGTGGGTCAGGGGTTCTGGCTACACCTTC.

This clone was detected only once. The J gene is TRBJ2-2, the V gene TRBV28; 10 bases are a match to TRBD1. CDR1 is MDHEN and CDR2 is SYDVKM in the germline V gene. The CDR3 sequence is 16 residues long. The ends lost 4 bases at V and 5 bases at J; junction bases unmatched: 7. CDR3 sequence: CASSSPPGQGTGELFF. Here the CDR3 DNA reads TGTGCCAGCAGTTCTCCCCCGGGACAGGGGACCGGGGAGCTGTTTTTT.

The gene calls are TRBV7-9 and TRBJ2-7; 7 bases are shared with TRBD1. Trimming cost V 0 bases and J 3 bases; bases outside gene matches: 8. Germline V gene lookup returns CDR1 SEHNR and CDR2 FQNEAQ (reference sequence). The CDR3 contains 16 residues. In DNA form, the CDR3 reads TGTGCCAGCAGCTTAGCAGGGGGCGAACCGGTCTACGAGCAGTACTTC. The encoded protein is CASSLAGGEPVYEQYF.

The chain carries TRBV19 and TRBJ2-2; 7 bases are shared with TRBD2. The V gene end was trimmed by 3 bases and the J gene end by 8 bases; junction bases not matched to a gene: 6. The CDR3 sequence is 14 residues long. The germline CDR1 and CDR2 sequences are LNHDA and SQIVND (reference sequence). CDR3 in amino acids: CASSIGTTPGELFF. The CDR3 DNA sequence: TGTGCCAGTAGTATTGGGACTACCCCAGGGGAGCTGTTTTTT.

In DNA, the CDR3 is TGTGCCACCACCCGGCAGGGTGAGAACACTGAAGCTTTCTTT. This codes for CATTRQGENTEAFF. V usage is TRBV7-6 and J usage is TRBJ1-1; tentatively, D is TRBD1 (5 bases). CDR3 length equals 14 residues. CDR1 is SGHVS and CDR2 is FNYEAQ in the germline V gene. The V gene lost 10 bases and the J gene lost 1 base, with 16 bases spanning the gap.

The table lists this clone with a few counts. The chain carries TRBV7-3 and TRBJ2-1, with 8 bases identical to TRBD2. Germline CDR1 is SGHTA and CDR2 is FQGTGA. The CDR3 runs to 15 residues. Trimming removed 5 bases from V and 9 bases from J; junction bases left unmatched: 12. CDR3 loop: CASSQSLAGSSEQFF. As DNA, the CDR3 is TGTGCCAGCAGCCAATCGCTAGCGGGTTCTAGTGAGCAGTTCTTC.

This clone was counted only a few times. The chain joins TRBV5-1 to TRBJ2-3; no reliable D call. The CDR3 is 12 amino acids. Germline V gene lookup returns CDR1 SGHRS and CDR2 YFSETQ. Trimming removed 1 base at V and 3 bases at J, with 3 bases between. DNA of the CDR3: TGCGCCAGCAGCTTGCCGACAGATACGCAGTATTTT. This gives the protein CASSLPTDTQYF.

This rearrangement joins TRBV2 to TRBJ2-4; D is unclear. The germline V gene encodes CDR1 SNHLY and CDR2 FYNNEI. The CDR3 is 13 residues long. V was shortened by 1 base and J by 7 bases, with 8 bases between the two germline ends. CDR3 residues: CASSEGSGNIQYF. Here the CDR3 DNA reads TGTGCCAGCAGTGAAGGTTCCGGGAACATTCAGTACTTC. Complete variable domain (other parts from reference TRBV2 and TRBJ2-4): EPEVTQTPSHQVTQMGQEVILRCVPISNHLYFYWYRQILGQKVEFLVSFYNNEISEKSEIFDDQFSVERPDGSNFTLKIRSTKLEDSAMYFCASSEGSGNIQYFGAGTRLSVL.

The V call is TRBV27, the J call TRBJ1-4; 10 bases are shared with TRBD1. V dropped 5 bases and J dropped 6; count of bases not matched to a gene: 6. This CDR3 comprises 15 residues. Germline V gives CDR1 MNHEY, CDR2 SMNVEV (reference sequence). The CDR3 DNA sequence: TGTGCCAGCAGTCGCCAGGGGACAGGGGATGAAAAACTGTTTTTT. Translating it yields CASSRQGTGDEKLFF.